Detailed here is one T cell receptor beta chain. Its target is unknown. Profiled with immunoSEQ multiplex PCR; TCRdb holds only in-frame clones, not every one. Here the sample spans about 330,000 clones, approximately 67% being singletons. Frozen PBMC stocks contributed roughly 2.1 micrograms of genomic DNA to the TCR beta libraries. The germline V gene has CDR1 SQVTM and CDR2 ANQGSEA. There are 13 residues in the CDR3. Deletions cut 7 bases from V and 0 bases from J, with 13 bases between. The data are from a study of cytotoxic CD8 clonotypes in ibrutinib-treated CLL. Study-wide background: Within the patient group, some 11 were relapsed/refractory and roughly 14 treatment-naive, and around 17 were IGHV unmutated. Findings and caveats of the study: Researchers report that baseline clonality outpaced age-matched healthy donors and tracked circulating CD8+ T-cell counts. Having risen at ibrutinib response, clonality had fallen back toward baseline by progression.

This sequence originates from a human donor with chronic lymphocytic leukemia. The chain carries TRBV29-1 and TRBJ2-7, with D maybe TRBD2 (6 bases). The input for sequencing was PBMCs, taken after 36 months of ibrutinib treatment. CDR3 sequence reads: CSAMTGDSYEQYF. The CDR3 DNA follows: TGCAGCGCCATGACGGGGGACTCCTACGAGCAGTACTTC.